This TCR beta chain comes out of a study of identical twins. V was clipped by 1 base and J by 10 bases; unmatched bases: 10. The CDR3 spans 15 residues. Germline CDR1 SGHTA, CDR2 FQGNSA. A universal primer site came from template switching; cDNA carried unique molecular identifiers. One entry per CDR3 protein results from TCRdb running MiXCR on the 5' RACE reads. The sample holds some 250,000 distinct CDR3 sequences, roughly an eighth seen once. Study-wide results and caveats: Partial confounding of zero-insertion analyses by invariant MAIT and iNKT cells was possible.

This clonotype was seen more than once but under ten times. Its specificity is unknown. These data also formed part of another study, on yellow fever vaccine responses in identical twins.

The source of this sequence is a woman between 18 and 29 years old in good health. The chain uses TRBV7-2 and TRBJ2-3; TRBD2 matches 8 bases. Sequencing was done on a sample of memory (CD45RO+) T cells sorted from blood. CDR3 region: CASSLVGLAASAQYF. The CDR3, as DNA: TGTGCCAGCAGCTTAGTAGGACTAGCCGCGAGTGCGCAGTATTTT.